The 2 T cell receptor beta chains reported below all come from one sample, sequenced in a study of cytomegalovirus exposure and HLA in healthy donors. TCRdb's copy holds only in-frame clones and misses some; the assay was immunoSEQ multiplex PCR. Of fewer than 150,000 clones listed, almost 90% are singletons. Sequences were obtained from PBMCs. These receptors came from a woman between 18 and 29 years old in good health and CMV-seropositive.

CDR3 residues: CASSERQLNTEAFF. Written as DNA, the CDR3 is TGTGCCAGCAGTGAGAGACAGTTGAACACTGAAGCTTTCTTT. This rearrangement joins TRBV6-5 to TRBJ1-1; possibly TRBD1 for D (5 bases). Germline lookup yields CDR1 MNHEY and CDR2 SVGAGI. The CDR3 loop spans 14 amino acids. Between the trimmed V and J ends, which lost 5 bases and 0 bases, there was a span of 10 bases.

This clone was seen once. This chain uses TRBV9 with TRBJ2-3; D is possibly TRBD1 (6 bases). The V gene's germline CDR1 is SGDLS and CDR2 YYNGEE. The CDR3 length is 13 residues. Trimming took off 1 base at V and 3 bases at J, with 6 bases between the two ends. CDR3 sequence: CASSVQGTDTQYF. The CDR3 DNA is TGTGCCAGCAGCGTACAGGGGACAGATACGCAGTATTTT.